Shown below are 31 T cell receptor beta chains from a single sample sequenced in a study of shared clonotypes between healthy human individuals. TCRdb keeps only in-frame clones here, not all; method: immunoSEQ multiplex PCR. Of some 2,500,000 clones detected, 90% to 95% appear once; the ten largest clones hold about 0.38%. Sequencing used naive CD4+ T cells from PBMCs. As to subset: CD45RA+ positively selected. These TCRs come from a man between 18 and 35 years old in good health. Some clones in this sample may be carry-over from other donors' samples.

The chain has TRBV7-2 and TRBJ2-7; a weak D match, TRBD2 (6 bases). Germline assignment: CDR1 SGHTA and CDR2 FQGNSA. V lost 3 bases, J lost 7 bases, and 16 bases lay in between. CDR3 length: 14 amino acids. The CDR3 DNA reads as TGTGCCAGCAGCTTTAATGTCAGGGCGGGGGAGCAGTACTTC. Translated, it gives CASSFNVRAGEQYF.

The V call is TRBV4-1, the J call TRBJ1-2, with a tentative D call TRBD1 (5 bases). CDR1 and CDR2 from the germline V gene are MGHRA and YSYEKL. The CDR3 is 17 amino acids. V lost 4 bases, J lost 0 bases, and 18 bases lay in between. CDR3 region: CASSLFQRGTTNYGYTF. The CDR3 DNA reads TGCGCCAGCAGCCTCTTTCAACGAGGGACCACTAACTATGGCTACACCTTC.

V usage is TRBV28 and J usage is TRBJ1-4; D unclear. Germline V lookup: CDR1 MDHEN, CDR2 SYDVKM. CDR3 size: 14 residues. V lost 4 bases to trimming and J lost 8 bases, with 14 bases between them. This CDR3 is CASSSHALGEKLFF. The DNA for the CDR3 is TGTGCCAGCAGTTCCCACGCCTTGGGGGAAAAACTGTTTTTT.

This chain joins TRBV5-4 and TRBJ1-4; perhaps TRBD1 as D (5 bases). With 5 bases removed from V and 5 bases from J, the gap between germline ends came to 13 bases. CDR3 length equals 14 residues. CDR1 is SGHNT, CDR2 YYREEE, per germline (reference sequence). The CDR3 DNA sequence: TGTGCCAGCAGTGACGGGAGGGGAAATGAAAAACTGTTTTTT. This sequence encodes CASSDGRGNEKLFF.

This clone occurred a few times. The chain couples TRBV5-1 to TRBJ2-2; a weak D match, TRBD1 (6 bases). The CDR3 extends over 13 amino acids. Trimming took 5 bases from V and 6 from J, leaving 11 bases between them. CDR1 is SGHRS, CDR2 YFSETQ, per germline. The CDR3 DNA reads TGCGCCAGCAGTTATCCAGGGGCCGGGGAGCTGTTTTTT. It yields the protein CASSYPGAGELFF.

V and J are TRBV5-1 and TRBJ1-3; 8 nucleotides agree with TRBD1. This CDR3 is 15 amino acids long. Germline V gene data show CDR1 as SGHRS and CDR2 as YFSETQ. The V and J ends lost 4 bases and 4 bases, in that order; junction bases with no gene match: 7. The DNA of the CDR3 is TGCGCCAGCAGCCAAGGACAGGGTGTCGGAAACACCATATATTTT. Translating it yields CASSQGQGVGNTIYF.

V gene TRBV5-6 combines with J gene TRBJ2-3; D possibly corresponds to TRBD1 (5 bases). The CDR3 consists of 15 residues. V was pared by 5 bases and J by 4 bases, with 17 bases between. Germline CDR1 reads SGHDT; CDR2 reads YYEEEE. The CDR3 protein is CASSRQKNRADTQYF. CDR3 nucleotides: TGTGCCAGCAGTAGACAGAAAAATCGGGCAGATACGCAGTATTTT.

CDR3 coding DNA: TGTGCCAGCAGCCGTCAGGACTCTGGAAACACCATATATTTT. Translation gives CASSRQDSGNTIYF. The V and J genes are TRBV7-2 and TRBJ1-3, with D uncertain. CDR1 is SGHTA and CDR2 is FQGNSA in the germline V gene. The CDR3 length is 14 residues. Trimming shortened V by 5 bases and J by 0 bases, and 8 bases separated the two germline ends.

The V gene is TRBV6-5, the J gene TRBJ1-1, with a possible D match to TRBD1 (5 bases). The CDR3 sequence is 14 residues long. V lost 2 bases and J lost 1, with 8 bases in between. From germline, CDR1 is MNHEY and CDR2 SVGAGI. The CDR3 is CASSYVTANTEAFF. The DNA for the CDR3 is TGTGCCAGCAGTTACGTGACAGCGAACACTGAAGCTTTCTTT.

As regards this clone: The sample has other DNA sequences that encode this CDR3 too. The chain is built from TRBV18 and TRBJ1-1; 7 bases are shared with TRBD1. The ends lost 6 bases at V and 2 bases at J; junction bases unmatched: 3. The CDR3 runs to 13 residues. Germline lookup yields CDR1 KGHSH and CDR2 LQKENI. The CDR3 sequence: CASSQGENTEAFF. In nucleotides, the CDR3 is TGTGCCAGCTCTCAGGGGGAAAACACTGAAGCTTTCTTT.

V and J are TRBV28 and TRBJ2-7; 15 positions match TRBD2. J gave up 5 bases and V 4 bases, and 6 bases lay outside the gene matches. The CDR3 loop spans 16 amino acids. The germline V gene encodes CDR1 MDHEN and CDR2 SYDVKM. CDR3 nucleotide sequence: TGTGCCAGCAGTTCTCGGACTAGCGGGAGGGAAGACGAGCAGTACTTC. Translated, it gives CASSSRTSGREDEQYF.

In the case of this clone: Additional DNA sequences in this sample encode the identical CDR3. CDR3 nucleotide sequence: TGTGCCAGCAGTGTGGGGACAGGGAATGAAAAACTGTTTTTT. Translation gives CASSVGTGNEKLFF. This chain uses TRBV6-1 with TRBJ1-4, with TRBD1 identical over 9 bases. Losses at the gene ends were 4 bases for V and 5 bases for J; bases not matched to a gene: 2. CDR3 size: 14 residues. From germline, CDR1 is MNHNS and CDR2 SASEGT.

This clone was counted a single time. This chain links TRBV7-2 with TRBJ2-3, with D possibly being TRBD1 or TRBD2 (5 bases each). The CDR3 is 17 amino acids. Germline V gene lookup returns CDR1 SGHTA and CDR2 FQGNSA. The V end lost 1 base, the J end lost 7 bases, and 21 bases lay between the germline ends. Written as DNA, the CDR3 is TGTGCCAGCAGCTTAGTTCCGGGACGCTTCATACCGAATACGCAGTATTTT. Translation: CASSLVPGRFIPNTQYF.

This chain uses TRBV18 with TRBJ2-1; 8 bases are shared with TRBD2. Looked up from germline, CDR1 is KGHSH and CDR2 is LQKENI. CDR3 length: 15 amino acids. The V and J ends lost 3 bases and 6 bases, in that order; junction bases with no gene match: 7. The CDR3 is CASSPRTSIGNEQFF. CDR3 nucleotide sequence: TGTGCCAGCTCACCCCGGACTAGCATCGGCAATGAGCAGTTCTTC.

The chain employs TRBV5-1 and TRBJ2-5; the D is unclear. Germline V lookup: CDR1 SGHRS, CDR2 YFSETQ. This CDR3 spans 16 amino acids. Trimming stripped 0 bases from V and 4 bases from J, with 16 bases between. The CDR3 nucleotides are TGCGCCAGCAGCTTGGCCTTGATGCGCTTGGGAGAGACCCAGTACTTC. Translating it yields CASSLALMRLGETQYF.

The CDR3 loop is CASKLQGPKAEKLFF. For the CDR3, the DNA is TGTGCCAGTAAGCTACAGGGTCCGAAGGCAGAAAAACTGTTTTTT. The chain has TRBV19 and TRBJ1-4; possible D gene TRBD1, 6 bases. The CDR3 covers 15 residues. V was cut by 7 bases and J by 8 bases, with 20 bases left in between. Per germline, CDR1 LNHDA and CDR2 SQIVND (reference sequence).

The chain couples TRBV30 to TRBJ2-5; 8 nucleotides match TRBD1. CDR1 and CDR2 (germline): GTSNPN, SVGIG (reference sequence). V lost 5 bases and J lost 11; bases outside the gene matches: 10. This CDR3 region has 12 residues. The DNA for the CDR3 is TGTGCCTGGGCGCCCCGCAGGGGGCTGCAGTACTTC. It is translated as CAWAPRRGLQYF.

This chain joins TRBV7-8 and TRBJ2-2; D may be TRBD1 (5 bases). Trimming removed 7 bases from V and 4 bases from J, with 13 bases in between. This CDR3 has 14 amino acids. The germline V gene has CDR1 SGHVS and CDR2 FQNEAQ. This CDR3 reads CASIPRGFTGELFF. As DNA, the CDR3 is TGTGCCAGCATCCCAAGGGGTTTCACCGGGGAGCTGTTTTTT.

The J gene is TRBJ2-6, the V gene TRBV19; 7 bases map to TRBD1. Trimming at V came to 6 bases and at J to 1 base, leaving 3 bases not matched to a gene. CDR1 LNHDA and CDR2 SQIVND come from the germline V gene (reference sequence). The CDR3 runs 15 residues. Here the CDR3 DNA reads TGTGCCAGTAGCCTGACAGGGTCTGGGGCCAACGTCCTGACTTTC. Its translation: CASSLTGSGANVLTF. The complete variable domain, with remaining parts taken from reference TRBV19 and TRBJ2-6, reads DGGITQSPKYLFRKEGQNVTLSCEQNLNHDAMYWYRQDPGQGLRLIYYSQIVNDFQKGDIAEGYSVSREKKESFPLTVTSAQKNPTAFYLCASSLTGSGANVLTFGAGSRLTVL.

This rearrangement joins TRBV5-1 to TRBJ1-4; 9 nucleotides align to TRBD1. CDR1 is SGHRS, CDR2 YFSETQ, per germline. V lost 4 bases, J lost 3 bases, and 1 base stayed unmatched. There are 14 residues in the CDR3. This chain's CDR3 is CASSRDRANEKLFF. The CDR3 bases are TGCGCCAGCAGCAGGGACAGGGCTAATGAAAAACTGTTTTTT.

This clone was seen a single time. The chain recombines TRBV27 with TRBJ1-2; D unresolved. CDR1 and CDR2 from the germline V gene are MNHEY and SMNVEV (reference sequence). The ends were cut back, 10 bases at V and 7 bases at J, with 10 bases in the middle. The CDR3 runs 10 residues. CDR3 coding DNA: TGTGCCATCTTATGGGCTGGCTACACCTTC. It translates to CAILWAGYTF.

Here the CDR3 reads CASSARTANDNEQFF. CDR3 nucleotides: TGTGCCAGCAGTGCCCGGACAGCAAACGACAATGAGCAGTTCTTC. This chain links TRBV6-1 with TRBJ2-1; tentative D call: TRBD1 (6 bases). The germline V and J ends were trimmed by 4 bases and 5 bases, with 15 bases remaining between them. The CDR3 has 15 residues. Germline V gene lookup returns CDR1 MNHNS and CDR2 SASEGT.

V and J are TRBV30 and TRBJ2-7; D unresolved. The CDR3 sequence is 14 residues long. V was pared by 0 bases and J by 0 bases, with 9 bases between. Germline-derived CDR1 and CDR2 are GTSNPN and SVGIG (reference sequence). CDR3 sequence: CAWSVLLGSYEQYF. DNA of the CDR3: TGTGCCTGGAGTGTACTGCTGGGCTCCTACGAGCAGTACTTC.

The J gene is TRBJ1-5, the V gene TRBV7-2, with D possibly matching TRBD1 (5 bases). The CDR3 extends over 13 amino acids. Germline CDR1 is SGHTA and CDR2 is FQGNSA. Between the trimmed V and J ends, which lost 5 bases and 11 bases, there was a span of 16 bases. The CDR3, as DNA: TGTGCCAGCAGCCTTGGCGGCGGGGGGACCCAGCATTTT. Translated, it gives CASSLGGGGTQHF.

This clone was seen more than once but under ten times. The rearrangement uses TRBV7-9 and TRBJ1-1, with TRBD1 as a possible D gene (5 bases). Trimming left V 2 bases short and J 1 base short, with 8 bases between. CDR3 length: 14 amino acids. From germline, CDR1 is SEHNR and CDR2 FQNEAQ (reference sequence). CDR3 sequence: CASSLMGTNTEAFF. As DNA, the CDR3 is TGTGCCAGCAGCTTAATGGGGACGAACACTGAAGCTTTCTTT.

This chain links TRBV14 with TRBJ1-4; D unresolved. The CDR3 totals 13 residues. With 6 bases removed from V and 7 bases from J, the gap between germline ends came to 12 bases. Per the germline V gene, CDR1 is SGHDN and CDR2 is FVKESK. CDR3 region: CASSRGLSEKLFF. The CDR3 DNA follows: TGTGCCAGCAGTCGCGGACTATCTGAAAAACTGTTTTTT.

The chain is built from TRBV28 and TRBJ2-1; 11 nucleotides align to TRBD2. Germline V gene data show CDR1 as MDHEN and CDR2 as SYDVKM. CDR3 length: 15 residues. Trimming took 6 bases from V and 6 from J; bases not matched to a gene: 7. CDR3 in DNA: TGTGCCAGCAGACTAGCGGGAGCCCTCCCCAATGAGCAGTTCTTC. This sequence encodes CASRLAGALPNEQFF. The full variable domain, completed using reference TRBV28 and TRBJ2-1, is DVKVTQSSRYLVKRTGEKVFLECVQDMDHENMFWYRQDPGLGLRLIYFSYDVKMKEKGDIPEGYSVSREKKERFSLILESASTNQTSMYLCASRLAGALPNEQFFGPGTRLTVL.

The CDR3 DNA follows: TGCGCCAGCAGCCAAGACCCTGCTTCACACCCTGAGCAGTTCTTC. As protein: CASSQDPASHPEQFF. The chain is built from TRBV4-3 and TRBJ2-1; D unresolved. V gave up 0 bases and J gave up 9 bases, with 15 bases separating them. Germline CDR1 and CDR2: LGHNA and YSLEER. CDR3 length: 15 amino acids.

V gene TRBV6-5 combines with J gene TRBJ1-1; D perhaps matches TRBD1 (5 bases). CDR3 length: 13 residues. Germline V CDR1 and CDR2: MNHEY, SVGAGI. V was pared by 2 bases and J by 5 bases, with 9 bases between. In nucleotides, the CDR3 is TGTGCCAGCAGTTACGATTGGACAACTGAAGCTTTCTTT. Residues: CASSYDWTTEAFF.

V usage is TRBV6-1 and J usage is TRBJ2-3; the match to TRBD2 covers 8 bases. The germline V gene has CDR1 MNHNS and CDR2 SASEGT. This CDR3 spans 17 amino acids. The junction had 11 bases not matched to a gene; V was cut back by 0 bases and J by 6 bases. The CDR3 here is CASSEAPSGRAGDTQYF. CDR3 coding DNA: TGTGCCAGCAGTGAAGCCCCCTCCGGGAGGGCCGGCGATACGCAGTATTTT.

CDR3 sequence reads: CASSPKGATSDEQYF. As DNA, the CDR3 is TGTGCCAGCAGCCCTAAGGGAGCGACTAGCGACGAGCAGTACTTC. This chain uses TRBV4-2 with TRBJ2-7; 8 nucleotides match TRBD2. The junction had 10 bases not matched to a gene; V was cut back by 4 bases and J by 5 bases. Germline loops: CDR1 LGHNA, CDR2 YNFKEQ. This CDR3 has 15 amino acids.